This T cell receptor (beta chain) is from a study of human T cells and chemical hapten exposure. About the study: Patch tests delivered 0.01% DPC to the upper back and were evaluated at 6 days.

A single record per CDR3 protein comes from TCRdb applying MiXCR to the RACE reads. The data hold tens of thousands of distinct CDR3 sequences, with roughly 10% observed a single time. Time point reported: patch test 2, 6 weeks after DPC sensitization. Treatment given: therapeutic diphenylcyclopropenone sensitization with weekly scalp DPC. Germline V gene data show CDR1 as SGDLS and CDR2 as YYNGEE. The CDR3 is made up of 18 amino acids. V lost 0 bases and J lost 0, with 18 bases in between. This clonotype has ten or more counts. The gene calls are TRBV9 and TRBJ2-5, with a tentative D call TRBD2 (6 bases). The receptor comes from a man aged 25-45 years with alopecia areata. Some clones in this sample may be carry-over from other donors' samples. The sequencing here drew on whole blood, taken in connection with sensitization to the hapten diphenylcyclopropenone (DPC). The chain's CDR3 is CASSVATNAGKYQETQYF. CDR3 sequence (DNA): TGTGCCAGCAGCGTAGCTACAAATGCGGGGAAGTACCAAGAGACCCAGTACTTC.